The T cell receptor (beta chain) under discussion was sequenced for a study of a mutant IDH1 vaccine in newly diagnosed glioma. About the study: Vaccination began 4-6 weeks post radiotherapy alone, or with temozolomide cycles.

Details on this clone: Its antigen remains unknown.

Study outcomes and limitations: No link was apparently found between pseudoprogression and changes in top peripheral T cell clonotypes.

The time point here: week 11, during vaccination. In the vaccine, a single dose held 300 ug of the mutant IDH1 20-mer peptide, along with topical imiquimod. The V gene's germline CDR1 is MNHNS and CDR2 SASEGT. This CDR3 is 14 amino acids long. J gave up 3 bases and V 2 bases, and 1 base lay outside the gene matches. Some clones are missing from TCRdb's copy, which holds only in-frame ones; the method was immunoSEQ multiplex PCR. The table shows approximately 64,000 clones, with roughly 80% occurring only once. Sequenced material: PBMCs, taken from a glioma patient whose treatment included an IDH1 peptide vaccine. This chain links TRBV6-1 with TRBJ1-1, with 9 bases lining up with TRBD1. This TCR derives from a woman aged 45-60 years with glioma. CDR3 DNA sequence: TGTGCCAGCAGTGAAACAGGGGGCGACACTGAAGCTTTCTTT. Amino acid sequence: CASSETGGDTEAFF.